This T cell receptor (beta chain) was sequenced during a study of early T cells in non-severe SARS-CoV-2 infection. Study in general: Chains from this unsorted whole-blood bulk RNA could not be paired. Points from the study as a whole: VDJdb matching skewed toward anti-spike CD8 responses, missing private and CD4 specificities.

Separate cDNA molecules each had unique molecular identifiers attached to them. Each CDR3 protein is one row after TCRdb ran MiXCR on the 5' RACE reads. The table shows 80,000 to 95,000 distinct CDR3 sequences, with roughly 13% occurring only once. This clonotype appeared many times. The target antigen is unknown. The TCR sequence derives from an adult who was a healthcare worker with PCR-confirmed SARS-CoV-2 infection or an uninfected control (not recorded which). The sample comprised whole blood.

The CDR3 DNA sequence: TGTGCCAGCAGTTGGCGGGGGCGGTACCCCGCAACTAATGAAAAACTGTTTTTT. It yields the protein CASSWRGRYPATNEKLFF. The chain recombines TRBV6-9 with TRBJ1-4; D may be TRBD1 (6 bases). CDR1 and CDR2 (germline): MNHGY, SVAAGI. The germline V and J ends were trimmed by 4 bases and 0 bases, with 18 bases remaining between them. The CDR3 runs 18 residues.